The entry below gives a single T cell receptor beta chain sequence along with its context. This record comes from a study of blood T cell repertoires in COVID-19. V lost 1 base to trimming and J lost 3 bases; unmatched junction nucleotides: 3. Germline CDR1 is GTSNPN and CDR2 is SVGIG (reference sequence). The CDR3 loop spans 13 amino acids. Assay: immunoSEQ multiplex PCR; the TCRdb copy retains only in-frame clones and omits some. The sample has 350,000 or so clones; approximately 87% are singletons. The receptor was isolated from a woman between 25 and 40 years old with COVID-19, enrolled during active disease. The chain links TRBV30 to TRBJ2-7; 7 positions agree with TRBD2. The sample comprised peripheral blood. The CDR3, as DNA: TGTGCCTGGAGTGAAGCGGGGAACTACGAGCAGTACTTC. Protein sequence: CAWSEAGNYEQYF. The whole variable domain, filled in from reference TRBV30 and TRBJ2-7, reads SQTIHQWPATLVQPVGSPLSLECTVEGTSNPNLYWYRQAAGRGLQLLFYSVGIGQISSEVPQNLSASRPQDRQFILSSKKLLLSDSGFYLCAWSEAGNYEQYFGPGTRLTVT.